These 4 T cell receptor beta chains came from one sample sequenced in a study of T cell changes during pregnancy in multiple sclerosis. Using immunoSEQ multiplex PCR, the repertoire was profiled, and TCRdb retains in-frame clones only, with some absent. The sample lists 40,000 to 55,000 clones, more than 80% occurring once. The sequencing here drew on CD4+ T cells from peripheral blood mononuclear cells, taken before pregnancy. These receptors were taken from a female donor with multiple sclerosis, enrolled in a pregnancy study.

The chain links TRBV7-6 to TRBJ2-7; tentatively, D is TRBD2 (6 bases). There are 14 residues in the CDR3. Germline V gives CDR1 SGHVS, CDR2 FNYEAQ. Deletions cut 3 bases from V and 6 bases from J, with 15 bases between. In nucleotides, the CDR3 is TGTGCCAGCAGCTTGTACCCGGGGGTCGGCGAGCAGTACTTC. Translation gives CASSLYPGVGEQYF.

The CDR3 sequence is CASRPTSGSFPGELFF. The CDR3, as DNA: TGCGCCAGCAGGCCGACTAGCGGGAGTTTCCCCGGGGAGCTGTTTTTT. This rearrangement joins TRBV5-1 to TRBJ2-2, with 12 bases identical to TRBD2. This CDR3 contains 16 residues. Germline CDR1 and CDR2: SGHRS and YFSETQ. V lost 5 bases and J lost 6; bases outside the gene matches: 8.

The chain couples TRBV2 to TRBJ2-3; weak D call: TRBD1 (6 bases). With 5 bases removed from V and 3 bases from J, the gap between germline ends came to 12 bases. The germline CDR1 and CDR2 sequences are SNHLY and FYNNEI. The CDR3 spans 14 residues. The CDR3 spells CASSLQGQTDTQYF. Written as DNA, the CDR3 is TGTGCCAGCAGTTTACAGGGTCAAACAGATACGCAGTATTTT.

This rearrangement joins TRBV5-6 to TRBJ2-2, with D possibly being TRBD1 (6 bases). Germline V gene lookup returns CDR1 SGHDT and CDR2 YYEEEE. This CDR3 has 19 residues. Trimming shortened V by 2 bases and J by 4 bases, and 24 bases separated the two germline ends. DNA of the CDR3: TGTGCCAGCAGCTTCACCGCCGGGTCCAGGGGCTTAATCACCGGGGAGCTGTTTTTT. Translated, it gives CASSFTAGSRGLITGELFF.